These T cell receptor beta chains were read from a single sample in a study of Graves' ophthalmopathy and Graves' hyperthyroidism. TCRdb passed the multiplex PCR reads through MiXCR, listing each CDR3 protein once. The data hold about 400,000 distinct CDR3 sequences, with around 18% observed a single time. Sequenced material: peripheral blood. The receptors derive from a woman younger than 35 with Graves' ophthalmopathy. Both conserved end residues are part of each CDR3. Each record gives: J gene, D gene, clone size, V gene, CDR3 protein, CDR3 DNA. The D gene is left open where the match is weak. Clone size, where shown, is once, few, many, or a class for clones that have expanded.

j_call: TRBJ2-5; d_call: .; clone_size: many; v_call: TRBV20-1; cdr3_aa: CSAEGGSQETQYF; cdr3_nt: TGCAGTGCGGAAGGGGGAAGCCAAGAGACCCAGTACTTC
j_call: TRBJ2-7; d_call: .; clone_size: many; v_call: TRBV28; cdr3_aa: CASSFSGFEYEQYF; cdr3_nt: TGTGCCAGCAGTTTTTCGGGATTTGAGTACGAGCAGTACTTC
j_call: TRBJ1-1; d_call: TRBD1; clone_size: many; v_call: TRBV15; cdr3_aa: CATSRVVGQGHNTEAFF; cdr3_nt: TGTGCCACCAGCAGAGTAGTGGGACAGGGACATAACACTGAAGCTTTCTTT
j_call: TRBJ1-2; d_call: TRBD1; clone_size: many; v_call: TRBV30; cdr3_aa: CAWSVGQGINGYTF; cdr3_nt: TGTGCCTGGAGTGTAGGACAGGGGATAAATGGCTACACCTTC
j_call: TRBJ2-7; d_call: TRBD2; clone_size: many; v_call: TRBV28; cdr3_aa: CASSLVSGDYEQYF; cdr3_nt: TGTGCCAGCAGTTTAGTTAGCGGGGACTACGAGCAGTACTTC
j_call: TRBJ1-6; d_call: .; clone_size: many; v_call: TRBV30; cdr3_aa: CAWSQFGNSPLHF; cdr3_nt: TGTGCCTGGAGCCAATTTGGGAATTCACCCCTCCACTTT
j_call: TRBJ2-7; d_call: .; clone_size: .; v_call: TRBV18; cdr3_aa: CASSQEQGRAYEQYF; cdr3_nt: TGTGCCAGCTCACAGGAGCAGGGGCGCGCCTACGAGCAGTACTTC
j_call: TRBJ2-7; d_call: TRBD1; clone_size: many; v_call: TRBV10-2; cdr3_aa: CAMTGLNEQYF; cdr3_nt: TGCGCCATGACAGGGCTCAACGAGCAGTACTTC
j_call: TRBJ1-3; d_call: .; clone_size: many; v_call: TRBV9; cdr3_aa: CASSGPGSYSGNTIYF; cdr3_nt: TGTGCCAGCAGCGGACCCGGAAGTTACTCTGGAAACACCATATATTTT
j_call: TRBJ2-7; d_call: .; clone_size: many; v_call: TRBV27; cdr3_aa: CASSYQGGGYEQYF; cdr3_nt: TGTGCCAGCAGTTACCAGGGGGGGGGCTACGAGCAGTACTTC
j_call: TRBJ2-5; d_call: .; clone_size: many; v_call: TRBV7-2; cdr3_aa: CASSLNGRVLGETQYF; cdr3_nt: TGTGCCAGCAGCTTAAACGGGCGGGTCTTAGGAGAGACCCAGTACTTC
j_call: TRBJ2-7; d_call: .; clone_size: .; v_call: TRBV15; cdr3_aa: CATSAQVSYEQYF; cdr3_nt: TGTGCCACGAGCGCACAGGTCTCCTACGAGCAGTACTTC
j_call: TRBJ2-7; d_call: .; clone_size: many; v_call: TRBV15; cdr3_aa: CATSRIVDSLQYF; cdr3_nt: TGTGCCACCAGCAGGATTGTGGACAGCCTGCAGTACTTC
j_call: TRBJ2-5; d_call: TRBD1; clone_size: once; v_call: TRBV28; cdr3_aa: CAVGDRLETQYF; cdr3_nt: TGTGCCGTTGGGGACAGGCTGGAGACCCAGTACTTC
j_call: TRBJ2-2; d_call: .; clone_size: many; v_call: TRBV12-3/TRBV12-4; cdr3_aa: CASSFATTQTGELFF; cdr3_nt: TGTGCCAGCAGTTTCGCGACTACCCAAACCGGGGAGCTGTTTTTT
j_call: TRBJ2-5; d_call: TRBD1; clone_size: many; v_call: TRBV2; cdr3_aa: CASSSWTGGRKTQYF; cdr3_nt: TGTGCCAGCAGTTCCTGGACAGGGGGCAGAAAGACCCAGTACTTC
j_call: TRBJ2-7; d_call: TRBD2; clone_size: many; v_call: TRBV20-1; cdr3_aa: CSAHLLAGGIYEQYF; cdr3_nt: TGCAGTGCACACCTACTAGCGGGAGGGATCTACGAGCAGTACTTC
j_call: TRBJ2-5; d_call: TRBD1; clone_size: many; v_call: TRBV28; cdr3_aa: CASGTVRRETQYF; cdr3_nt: TGTGCCAGCGGGACAGTCCGGCGGGAGACCCAGTACTTC
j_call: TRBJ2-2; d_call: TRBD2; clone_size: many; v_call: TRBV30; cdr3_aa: CAWTSGGAGELFF; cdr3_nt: TGTGCCTGGACTAGCGGGGGGGCCGGGGAGCTGTTTTTT
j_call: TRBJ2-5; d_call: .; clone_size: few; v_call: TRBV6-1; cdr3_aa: CASSAPGQETQYF; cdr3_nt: TGTGCCAGCAGTGCCCCGGGCCAAGAGACCCAGTACTTC
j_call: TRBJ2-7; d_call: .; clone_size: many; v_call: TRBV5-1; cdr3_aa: CASSLVLPYEQYF; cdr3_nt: TGCGCCAGCAGCTTGGTCCTTCCGTACGAGCAGTACTTC
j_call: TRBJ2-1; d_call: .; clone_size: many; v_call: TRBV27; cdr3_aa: CASSLREGGEQFF; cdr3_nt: TGTGCCAGCAGTTTACGTGAAGGGGGTGAGCAGTTCTTC
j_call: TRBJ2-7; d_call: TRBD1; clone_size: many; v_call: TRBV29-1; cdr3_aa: CSSIGGDRGYEQYF; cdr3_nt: TGCAGCTCCATAGGGGGGGACAGGGGCTACGAGCAGTACTTC
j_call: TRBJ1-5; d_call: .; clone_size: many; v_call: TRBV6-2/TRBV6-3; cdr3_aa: CASREGGWVPQHF; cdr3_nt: TGTGCCAGCAGGGAAGGTGGATGGGTGCCCCAGCATTTT
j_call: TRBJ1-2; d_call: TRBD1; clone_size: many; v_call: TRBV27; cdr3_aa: CASSFTSTGPDGYTF; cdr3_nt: TGTGCCAGCAGTTTCACGTCGACAGGGCCGGATGGCTACACCTTC
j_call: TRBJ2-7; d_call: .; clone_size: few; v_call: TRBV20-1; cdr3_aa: CSARVGHRASEQYF; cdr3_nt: TGCAGTGCTAGAGTGGGTCACAGGGCAAGTGAGCAGTACTTC
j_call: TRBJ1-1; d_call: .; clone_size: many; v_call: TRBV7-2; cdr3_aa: CASSLARDRAGEAFF; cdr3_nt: TGTGCCAGCAGCTTAGCCCGAGACCGGGCTGGTGAAGCTTTCTTT
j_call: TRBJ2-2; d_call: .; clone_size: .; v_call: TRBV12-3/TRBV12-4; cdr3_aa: CASSSRADTGELFF; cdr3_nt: TGTGCCAGCAGCTCCAGGGCCGACACCGGGGAGCTGTTTTTT
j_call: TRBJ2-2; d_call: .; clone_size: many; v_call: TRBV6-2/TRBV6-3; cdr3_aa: CASINSAGAVRGGELFF; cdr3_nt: TGTGCCAGCATCAACTCAGCAGGGGCGGTGCGGGGCGGGGAGCTGTTTTTT
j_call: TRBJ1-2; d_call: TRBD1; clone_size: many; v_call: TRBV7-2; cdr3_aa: CASSSDRGRNYGYTF; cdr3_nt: TGTGCCAGCAGCTCGGACAGGGGGCGCAACTATGGCTACACCTTC
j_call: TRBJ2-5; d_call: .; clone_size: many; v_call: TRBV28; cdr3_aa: CASSSTFGQIQETQYF; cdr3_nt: TGTGCCAGCAGTTCGACCTTCGGGCAGATCCAAGAGACCCAGTACTTC
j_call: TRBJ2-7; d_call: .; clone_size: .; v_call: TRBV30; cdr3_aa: CAWSLLNEQYF; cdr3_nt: TGTGCCTGGAGCCTACTCAACGAGCAGTACTTC
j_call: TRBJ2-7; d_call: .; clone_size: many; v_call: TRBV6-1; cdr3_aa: CASSEGECYEQYF; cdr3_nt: TGTGCCAGCAGTGAAGGGGAGTGCTACGAGCAGTACTTC
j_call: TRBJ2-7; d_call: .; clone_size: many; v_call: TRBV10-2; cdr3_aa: CASTAHGYEQYF; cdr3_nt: TGCGCCAGCACCGCCCATGGCTACGAGCAGTACTTC
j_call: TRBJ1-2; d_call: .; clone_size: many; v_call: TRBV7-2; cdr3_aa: CASSLGRGANYGYTF; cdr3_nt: TGTGCCAGCAGCTTGGGCAGGGGAGCCAACTATGGCTACACCTTC
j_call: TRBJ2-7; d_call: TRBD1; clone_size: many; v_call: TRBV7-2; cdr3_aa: CASSVTTGATYEQYF; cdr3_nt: TGTGCCAGCAGCGTCACGACAGGGGCTACCTACGAGCAGTACTTC
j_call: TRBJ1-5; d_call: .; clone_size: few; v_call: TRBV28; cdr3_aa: CASSLYEDSNQPQHF; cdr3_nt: TGTGCCAGCAGTTTATACGAGGATAGCAATCAGCCCCAGCATTTT
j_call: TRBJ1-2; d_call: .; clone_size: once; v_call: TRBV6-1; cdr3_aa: CASSPTRTPANGYTF; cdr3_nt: TGTGCCAGCAGCCCAACTCGGACCCCTGCTAACGGCTACACCTTC
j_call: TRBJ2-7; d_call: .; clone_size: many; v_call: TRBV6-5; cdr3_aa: CASSSQLGEYF; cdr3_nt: TGTGCCAGCAGTTCCCAGTTGGGGGAGTACTTC
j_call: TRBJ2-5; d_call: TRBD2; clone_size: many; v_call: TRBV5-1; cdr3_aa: CASSLVGRAEETQYF; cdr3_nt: TGCGCCAGCAGCTTGGTCGGGAGGGCAGAAGAGACCCAGTACTTC
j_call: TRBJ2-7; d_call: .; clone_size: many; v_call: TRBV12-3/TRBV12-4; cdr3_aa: CASSRPSGERANEQYF; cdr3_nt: TGTGCCAGCAGCCGCCCCTCCGGGGAGAGGGCCAACGAGCAGTACTTC
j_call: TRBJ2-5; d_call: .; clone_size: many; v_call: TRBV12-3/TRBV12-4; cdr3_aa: CASSLIYQETQYF; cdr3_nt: TGTGCCAGCAGTTTAATATACCAAGAGACCCAGTACTTC
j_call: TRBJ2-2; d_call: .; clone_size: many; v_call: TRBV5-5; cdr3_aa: CASSSGTTGELFF; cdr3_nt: TGTGCCAGCAGCTCCGGGACCACCGGGGAGCTGTTTTTT
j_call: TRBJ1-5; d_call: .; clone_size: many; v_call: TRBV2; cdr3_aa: CASTPRGGGNQPQHF; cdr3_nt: TGTGCCAGCACCCCTCGGGGGGGAGGCAATCAGCCCCAGCATTTT
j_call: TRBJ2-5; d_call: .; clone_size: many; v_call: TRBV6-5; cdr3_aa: CASSYRVGQETQYF; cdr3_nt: TGTGCCAGCAGTTACCGGGTCGGGCAAGAGACCCAGTACTTC
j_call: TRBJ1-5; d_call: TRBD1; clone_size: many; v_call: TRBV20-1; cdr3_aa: CSASVPGTGNQAQHF; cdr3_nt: TGCAGTGCTAGCGTACCCGGGACAGGTAATCAGGCCCAGCATTTT
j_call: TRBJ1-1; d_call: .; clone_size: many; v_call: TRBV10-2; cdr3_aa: CASSVEGPRVTEAFF; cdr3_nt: TGCGCCAGCAGTGTGGAGGGGCCGAGGGTCACTGAAGCTTTCTTT
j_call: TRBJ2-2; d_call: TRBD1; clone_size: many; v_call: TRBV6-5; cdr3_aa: CASSYGGTGTGELFF; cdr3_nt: TGTGCCAGCAGTTACGGGGGGACAGGGACCGGGGAGCTGTTTTTT
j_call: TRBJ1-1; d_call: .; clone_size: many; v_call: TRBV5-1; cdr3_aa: CASSLRQSMNTEAFF; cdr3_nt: TGCGCCAGCAGCTTGAGACAAAGCATGAACACTGAAGCTTTCTTT
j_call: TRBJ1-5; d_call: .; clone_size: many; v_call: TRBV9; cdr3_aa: CASSGNVDQPQHF; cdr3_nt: TGTGCCAGCAGCGGAAACGTCGATCAGCCCCAGCATTTT
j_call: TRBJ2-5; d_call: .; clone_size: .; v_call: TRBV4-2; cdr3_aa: CASSQAGPKVETQYF; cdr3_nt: TGTGCCAGCAGCCAAGCGGGGCCCAAAGTGGAGACCCAGTACTTC